These T cell receptor beta chains were read from a single sample in a study of T-cell memory formation after mild COVID-19. TCRdb analysed the 5' RACE reads with MiXCR anew, one entry per CDR3 protein. The data hold under 550,000 distinct CDR3 sequences, with about a sixth observed a single time. The sequencing sample was made of PBMCs or a T cell subset sorted from them (not recorded which). The receptors originated from a man between 18 and 35 years old who had mild COVID-19 (a few samples of this study predate the infection). Cell type and time point are not known. Each CDR3 is given without its conserved first and last residue.

j_call v_call cdr3_length cdr3_aa
TRBJ1-5 TRBV7-2 13 ASSLFTDSNQPQH
TRBJ2-5 TRBV6-6 11 ASSYWIVETQY
TRBJ2-2 TRBV30 12 ATRAETNTGELF
TRBJ1-6 TRBV6-2/TRBV6-3 11 ASNLGSNSPLH
TRBJ2-3 TRBV28 13 ASKGFRGSTDTQY
TRBJ1-6 TRBV3-1 11 ASSDRAHSPLH
TRBJ2-5 TRBV24-1 9 ATSEWETQY
TRBJ2-2 TRBV11-3 11 ASRTGVTVELF
TRBJ1-6 TRBV6-2/TRBV6-3 18 ASSYSKGQLKSSYNSPLH
TRBJ2-3 TRBV3-1 11 ASSHRGLDTQY
TRBJ1-2 TRBV7-9 13 ASSTLGGHTGGYT
TRBJ1-5 TRBV6-5 11 ASSYSLNQPQH
TRBJ1-5 TRBV6-5 12 ASSVANSNHPQH
TRBJ1-5 TRBV9 12 ASSPGQAHQPQH
TRBJ1-6 TRBV12-3/TRBV12-4 11 ASSLGQDQPLH
TRBJ1-5 TRBV6-2/TRBV6-3 13 ASSRQGGSNQPQH
TRBJ1-2 TRBV2 12 ASSPRQGLNGYT
TRBJ2-3 TRBV7-9 12 ASSLDGGEDTQY
TRBJ2-6 TRBV7-3 13 ASSLQSGGANVLT
TRBJ1-2 TRBV5-1 12 ASSSPSDYYGYT
TRBJ2-1 TRBV2 11 ASSQDPSGEQF
TRBJ2-2 TRBV10-3 11 ATRTGNTGELF
TRBJ2-5 TRBV7-2 11 ASSLAERATQY